Sequencing of this TCR beta chain was carried out in a study of blood T cell repertoires in COVID-19. Study-level information: From the United States, Italy and Spain came samples of acute and convalescent COVID-19. The cDNA or gDNA used as material had been derived from T cells, B-cell-depleted T cells, or PBMCs.

The CDR3 covers 14 residues. Trimming took off 2 bases at V and 2 bases at J, with 9 bases between the two ends. Germline V lookup: CDR1 MNHEY, CDR2 SMNVEV (reference sequence). Data came from immunoSEQ multiplex PCR; TCRdb stores just in-frame clones and leaves some out. The table lists nearly 110,000 clones, 89% of them singletons. Input material: peripheral blood. The chain recombines TRBV27 with TRBJ2-5, with D possibly TRBD2 on 5 matching bases. The sequence was obtained from a middle-aged man with active or convalescent COVID-19. CDR3 DNA sequence: TGTGCCAGCAGTTTAATCGGGGAACAAGAGACCCAGTACTTC. Translating it yields CASSLIGEQETQYF.